This TCR beta chain originates from a study of human T cells and chemical hapten exposure. The wider study: Each patch test put 0.01% DPC on the upper back, and results were read at 6 days. Study findings and constraints: Patch test score rose with PT1 expanded TCRs, significant at 8, 16, 32, not 4.

This clonotype was recorded many times. Antigen: not known. Germline loops: CDR1 SGHTA, CDR2 FQGNSA. The CDR3 length is 14 residues. V lost 1 base, J lost 2 bases, and 8 bases lay in between. The library put unique molecular identifiers onto individual cDNA molecules. Study processing details: From approximately 20,000 to 700,000 TCRs were found per sample, with a median of about 96,000. MiXCR, run by TCRdb on the RACE reads, gives a single entry per CDR3 protein. The V and J calls were not made by the authors but by TCRdb's processing. The table records about 54,000 distinct CDR3 sequences, 9.5% to 10% of them present only once. Time point denoted: patch test 2, 6 weeks after DPC sensitization. Treatment indicated: therapeutic diphenylcyclopropenone sensitization with weekly scalp DPC.

The chain links TRBV7-2 to TRBJ1-2; the D is unclear. The source was whole blood, collected in connection with sensitization to the hapten diphenylcyclopropenone (DPC). This receptor was obtained from a woman aged 50 to 60 with alopecia areata. Some clones in this sample may be carry-over from other donors' samples. The DNA of the CDR3 is TGTGCCAGCAGCTTAGACCTCAGCAACTATGGCTACACCTTC. It is translated as CASSLDLSNYGYTF. The variable domain in full, completed from reference TRBV7-2 and TRBJ1-2, reads GAGVSQSPSNKVTEKGKDVELRCDPISGHTALYWYRQSLGQGLEFLIYFQGNSAPDKSGLPSDRFSAERTGGSVSTLTIQRTQQEDSAVYLCASSLDLSNYGYTFGSGTRLTVV.